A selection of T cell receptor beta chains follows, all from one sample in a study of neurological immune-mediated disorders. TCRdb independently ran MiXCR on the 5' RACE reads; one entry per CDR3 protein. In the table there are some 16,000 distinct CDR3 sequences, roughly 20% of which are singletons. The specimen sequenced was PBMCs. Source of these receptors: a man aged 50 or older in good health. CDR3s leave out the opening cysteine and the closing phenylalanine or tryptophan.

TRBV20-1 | SATRLAEETQY
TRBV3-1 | SSSQDSPWSYQPQH
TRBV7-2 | ASSLALAGGGEQF
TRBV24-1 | ATSDFASGANTGELF
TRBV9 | ASSVRLAGPYNEQF
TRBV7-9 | ASSPGQGFNEQY
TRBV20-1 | SARAASGGYEQY
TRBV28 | ASSYKTGTEAF
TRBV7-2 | ASSLAPEGPYEQY
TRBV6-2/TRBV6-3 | ASSASQDPRLDEQF
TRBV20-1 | SAGQGSSGANVLT
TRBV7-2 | ASSLDRRTYEQY
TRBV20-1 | SASSNRQGVRETQY
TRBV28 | ASMGQGRETQY
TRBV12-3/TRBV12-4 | ASSLGTTYEQY
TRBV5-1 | ASSLGQDTDTQY
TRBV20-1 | SARGDLEGDRPSSYEQY
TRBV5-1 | ASSLGQGLPEQETQY
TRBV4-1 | ASSQDSAWAYEQY
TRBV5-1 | ASSLAFNSPLH
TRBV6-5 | ASSYRAREGGEGATGELF
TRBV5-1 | ASSLGGQGSNEQF
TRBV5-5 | ASSLVGRTGANVLT
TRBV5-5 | ASSLANWGADTQY
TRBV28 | ASSFGQPYEQY
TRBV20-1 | SARPTTNYEQY
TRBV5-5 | ASAPWLTGPGDDEQF
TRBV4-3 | ASSPNSRGETQY
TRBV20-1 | SVARTGQGVETQY